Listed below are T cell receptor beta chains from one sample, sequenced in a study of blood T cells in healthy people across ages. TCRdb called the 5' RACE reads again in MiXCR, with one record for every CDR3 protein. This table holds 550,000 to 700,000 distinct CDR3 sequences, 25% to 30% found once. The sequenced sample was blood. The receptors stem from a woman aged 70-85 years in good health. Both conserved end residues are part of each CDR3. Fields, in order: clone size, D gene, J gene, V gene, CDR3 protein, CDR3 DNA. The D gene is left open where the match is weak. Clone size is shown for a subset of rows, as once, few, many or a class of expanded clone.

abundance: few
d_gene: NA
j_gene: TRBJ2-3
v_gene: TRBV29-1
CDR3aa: CSVLRAADTQYF
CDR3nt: TGCAGCGTTCTCCGGGCGGCAGATACGCAGTATTTT

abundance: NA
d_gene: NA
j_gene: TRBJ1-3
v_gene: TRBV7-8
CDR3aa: CASSPVRVGSGNTIYF
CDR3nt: TGTGCCAGCAGCCCAGTCAGGGTGGGCTCTGGAAACACCATATATTTT

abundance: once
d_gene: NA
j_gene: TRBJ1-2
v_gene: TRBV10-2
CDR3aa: CASSEMDINYGYTF
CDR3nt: TGCGCCAGCAGTGAGATGGACATAAACTATGGCTACACCTTC

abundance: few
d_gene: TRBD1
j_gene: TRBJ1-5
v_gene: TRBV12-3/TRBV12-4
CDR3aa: CASRDRAGGQPQHF
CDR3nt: TGTGCCAGCCGCGACAGGGCGGGAGGTCAGCCCCAGCATTTT

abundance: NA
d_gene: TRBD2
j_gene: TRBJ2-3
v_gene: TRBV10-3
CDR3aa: CAISYSGGRTDTQYF
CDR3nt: TGTGCCATCAGCTATAGCGGGGGACGCACAGATACGCAGTATTTT

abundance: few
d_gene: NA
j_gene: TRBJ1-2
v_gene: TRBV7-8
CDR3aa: CASSLAFQPYGYTF
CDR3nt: TGTGCCAGCAGCTTAGCTTTTCAGCCCTATGGCTACACCTTC

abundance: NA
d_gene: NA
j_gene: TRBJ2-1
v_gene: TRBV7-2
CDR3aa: CASSPRQGGFLEQFF
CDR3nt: TGTGCCAGCAGCCCGAGACAGGGAGGCTTTCTTGAGCAGTTCTTC

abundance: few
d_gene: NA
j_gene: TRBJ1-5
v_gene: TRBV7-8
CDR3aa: CAGSLAMGFNQPQHF
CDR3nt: TGTGCCGGCAGCTTAGCGATGGGTTTCAATCAGCCCCAGCATTTT

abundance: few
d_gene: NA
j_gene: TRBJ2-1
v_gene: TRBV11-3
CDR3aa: CASSSQGYNEQFF
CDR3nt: TGTGCCAGCAGCTCGCAGGGATACAATGAGCAGTTCTTC

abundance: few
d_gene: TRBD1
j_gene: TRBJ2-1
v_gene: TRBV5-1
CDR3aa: CASSFGQGGNEQFF
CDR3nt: TGCGCCAGCAGCTTCGGACAGGGAGGCAATGAGCAGTTCTTC

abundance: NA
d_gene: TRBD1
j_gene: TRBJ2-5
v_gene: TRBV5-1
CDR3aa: CASSLRAGGHQETQYF
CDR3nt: TGCGCCAGCAGCTTGCGGGCAGGGGGTCACCAAGAGACCCAGTACTTC

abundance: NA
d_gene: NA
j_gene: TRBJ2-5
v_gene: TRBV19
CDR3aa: CARWRDTQYF
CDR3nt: TGTGCCAGGTGGCGGGATACCCAGTACTTC

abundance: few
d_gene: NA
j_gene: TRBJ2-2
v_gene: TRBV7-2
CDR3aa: CASTRGWRAGELFF
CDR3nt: TGTGCCAGCACGCGGGGCTGGAGGGCCGGGGAGCTGTTTTTT

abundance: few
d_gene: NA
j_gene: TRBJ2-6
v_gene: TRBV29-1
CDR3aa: CSVSDKTLSGANVLTF
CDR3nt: TGCAGCGTTTCGGACAAGACCCTCTCTGGGGCCAACGTCCTGACTTTC

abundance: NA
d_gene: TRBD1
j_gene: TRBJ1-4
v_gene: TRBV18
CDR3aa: CASSPDREKRLFF
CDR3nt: TGTGCCAGCTCACCCGACAGGGAGAAGAGACTGTTTTTT

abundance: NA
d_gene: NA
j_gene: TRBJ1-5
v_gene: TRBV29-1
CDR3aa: CSVLVGNQPQHF
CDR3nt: TGCAGCGTTCTAGTAGGCAATCAGCCCCAGCATTTT

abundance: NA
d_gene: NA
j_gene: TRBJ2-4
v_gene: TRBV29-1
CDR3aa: CSVEPTGEGNIQYF
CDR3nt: TGCAGCGTTGAACCTACAGGGGAGGGAAACATTCAGTACTTC

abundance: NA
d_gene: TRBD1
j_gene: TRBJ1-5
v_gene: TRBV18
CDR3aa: CASSPAGGQPQHF
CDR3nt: TGTGCCAGCTCACCCGCAGGGGGGCAGCCCCAGCATTTT

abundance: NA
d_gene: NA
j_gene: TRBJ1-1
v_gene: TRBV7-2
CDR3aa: CASSPRTSMNTEAFF
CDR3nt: TGTGCCAGCAGCCCTCGGACATCCATGAACACTGAAGCTTTCTTT

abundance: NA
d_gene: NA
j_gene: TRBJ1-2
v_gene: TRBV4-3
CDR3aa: CASSQEKSEWGHGYTF
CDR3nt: TGCGCCAGCAGCCAAGAGAAATCGGAATGGGGGCATGGCTACACCTTC

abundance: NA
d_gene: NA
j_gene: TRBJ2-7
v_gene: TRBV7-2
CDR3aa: CATSSSFYYEQYF
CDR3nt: TGTGCCACAAGCTCGAGTTTCTACTACGAGCAGTACTTC

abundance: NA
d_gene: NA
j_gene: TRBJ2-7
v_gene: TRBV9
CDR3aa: CASSVMAGLSYEQYF
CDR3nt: TGTGCCAGCAGCGTAATGGCAGGCCTCTCCTACGAGCAGTACTTC

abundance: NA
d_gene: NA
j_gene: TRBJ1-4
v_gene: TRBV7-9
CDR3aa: CASSHGRHRREEKLFF
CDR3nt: TGTGCCAGCAGCCATGGACGCCACCGGCGAGAGGAAAAACTGTTTTTT

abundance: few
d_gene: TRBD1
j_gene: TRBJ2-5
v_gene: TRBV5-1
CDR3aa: CASSLGFGTGRETQYF
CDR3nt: TGCGCCAGCAGCTTGGGGTTCGGGACAGGGAGAGAGACCCAGTACTTC

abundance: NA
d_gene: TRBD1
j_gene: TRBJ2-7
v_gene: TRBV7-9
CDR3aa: CASSWRQGSYEQYF
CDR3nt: TGTGCCAGCAGCTGGAGACAGGGGAGTTACGAGCAGTACTTC

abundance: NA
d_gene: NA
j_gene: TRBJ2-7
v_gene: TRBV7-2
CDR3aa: CASRQGLTYEQYF
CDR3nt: TGTGCCAGCAGACAGGGTCTTACCTACGAGCAGTACTTC

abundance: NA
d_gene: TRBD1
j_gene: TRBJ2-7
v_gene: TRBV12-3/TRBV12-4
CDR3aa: CASRAGTGRKGEQYF
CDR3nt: TGTGCCAGCAGGGCCGGGACAGGTCGGAAGGGCGAGCAGTACTTC

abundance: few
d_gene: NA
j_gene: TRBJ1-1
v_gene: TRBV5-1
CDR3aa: CASSLGGGRPNTEAFF
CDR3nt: TGCGCCAGCAGCTTGGGCGGGGGCAGACCGAACACTGAAGCTTTCTTT

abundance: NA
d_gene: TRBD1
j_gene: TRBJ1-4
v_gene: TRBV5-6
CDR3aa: CASSLARDRNEKLFF
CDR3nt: TGTGCCAGCAGCTTAGCCCGGGACAGAAATGAAAAACTGTTTTTT

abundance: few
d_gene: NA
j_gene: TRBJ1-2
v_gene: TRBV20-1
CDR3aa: CSATHSRNYGYTF
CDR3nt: TGCAGTGCTACCCACAGCAGGAACTATGGCTACACCTTC

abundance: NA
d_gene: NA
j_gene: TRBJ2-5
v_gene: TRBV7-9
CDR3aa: CASRGSDQETQYF
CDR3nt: TGTGCCAGCAGGGGTAGCGACCAAGAGACCCAGTACTTC

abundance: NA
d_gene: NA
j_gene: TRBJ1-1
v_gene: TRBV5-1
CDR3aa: CASSLAPGQITEAFF
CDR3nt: TGCGCCAGCAGCTTGGCGCCGGGTCAGATCACTGAAGCTTTCTTT

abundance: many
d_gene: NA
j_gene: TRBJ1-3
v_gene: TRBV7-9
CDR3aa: CASSPPWGAGDTIYF
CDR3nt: TGTGCCAGCAGCCCCCCCTGGGGGGCCGGAGACACCATATATTTT